Listed below are T cell receptor beta chains from one sample, sequenced in a study of beta chain features in type 1 diabetes. Clones were read by immunoSEQ multiplex PCR, and TCRdb kept only the in-frame ones, dropping some. The sample lists around 450,000 clones; approximately 10% were seen once. Sequencing was carried out using naive CD4+ T cells from blood. These receptor sequences come from a young woman in good health. The CDR3 runs from the conserved cysteine through the conserved F or W. D genes are given only for firm matches. Clone size is stated in some rows and not others, as once, few, many or a class when expanded.

TRBV7-2,few,TRBJ2-7,-,CASSQWISSYEQYF,TGTGCCAGCAGCCAGTGGATTTCCTCCTACGAGCAGTACTTC
TRBV5-1,-,TRBJ2-5,TRBD1,CASSLEGQGAETQYF,TGCGCCAGCAGCTTGGAGGGACAGGGGGCTGAGACCCAGTACTTC
TRBV14,few,TRBJ2-1,-,CASSSQAYNEQFF,TGTGCCAGCAGCTCTCAGGCCTACAATGAGCAGTTCTTC
TRBV30,few,TRBJ1-2,-,CAWSTGYGYTF,TGTGCCTGGAGTACAGGTTATGGCTACACCTTC
TRBV7-2,few,TRBJ2-7,TRBD1,CASSKLTGTGAYEQYF,TGTGCCAGCAGCAAGCTGACCGGGACAGGAGCATACGAGCAGTACTTC
TRBV2,-,TRBJ2-5,-,CASRGEETQYF,TGTGCCAGCAGAGGCGAAGAGACCCAGTACTTC
TRBV9,few,TRBJ2-3,TRBD1,CASSTRQGTDTQYF,TGTGCCAGCAGCACCCGACAGGGGACAGATACGCAGTATTTT
TRBV7-9,-,TRBJ2-7,-,CASSSNRYEQYF,TGTGCCAGCAGCTCTAACCGCTACGAGCAGTACTTC
TRBV15,-,TRBJ2-1,TRBD1,CATSRWTGGNEQFF,TGTGCCACCAGCAGATGGACAGGGGGGAATGAGCAGTTCTTC
TRBV19,few,TRBJ2-3,-,CASRLHQASTDTQYF,TGTGCCAGTAGACTACATCAAGCTAGCACAGATACGCAGTATTTT
TRBV19,few,TRBJ2-5,TRBD2,CASSIAGGRRETQYF,TGTGCCAGTAGTATAGCCGGCGGGAGGAGGGAGACCCAGTACTTC
TRBV25-1,-,TRBJ2-2,-,CASSKGTGELFF,TGTGCCAGCAGTAAAGGAACCGGGGAGCTGTTTTTT